Listed here are 17 T cell receptor beta chains from one sample, sequenced in a study of shared clonotypes between healthy human individuals. Libraries were prepared by immunoSEQ multiplex PCR; TCRdb keeps only in-frame clonotypes and omits some of them. Of roughly 2.5 million clones detected, 85% to 95% appear once; the ten largest clones hold roughly 0.15%. Sample: naive CD4+ T cells sorted from blood. Subset specified: CD45RA+ positively selected. The receptors stem from a man aged 18 to 29 in good health.

The CDR3 DNA is TGTGCCAGCAGCCAAGATCGGGACAGGGATGTAAACACCATATATTTT. The encoded protein is CASSQDRDRDVNTIYF. V gene TRBV4-2 combines with J gene TRBJ1-3, with TRBD1 matching over 9 bases. Germline V lookup: CDR1 LGHNA, CDR2 YNFKEQ. V lost 0 bases, J lost 6 bases, and 6 bases stayed unmatched. This CDR3 is built from 16 residues.

The chain uses TRBV28 and TRBJ2-1, with TRBD2 matching 9 bases. CDR1 is MDHEN and CDR2 is SYDVKM in the germline V gene. The CDR3 contains 15 residues. Unmatched junction bases numbered 9, after V lost 6 bases and J lost 6 bases. Written as DNA, the CDR3 is TGTGCCAGCAGCCCAGAGCGGGGGGCTTTCAATGAGCAGTTCTTC. Its protein is CASSPERGAFNEQFF.

The rearrangement links TRBV6-1 to TRBJ1-5; unclear D gene. Trimming took 2 bases from V and 2 from J, leaving 16 bases between them. Germline values: CDR1 MNHNS, CDR2 SASEGT. This CDR3 has 17 residues. CDR3 amino acids: CASSEREPSWGNQPQHF. CDR3 bases: TGTGCCAGCAGTGAAAGGGAGCCATCTTGGGGCAATCAGCCCCAGCATTTT.

The V gene is TRBV7-2, the J gene TRBJ2-7, with D maybe TRBD2 (6 bases). The CDR3 covers 16 residues. Germline-derived CDR1 and CDR2 are SGHTA and FQGNSA. Trimming removed 4 bases at V and 3 bases at J, with 19 bases between. DNA for the CDR3: TGTGCCAGCAGCTCCCGAACTAGCTGGGGGAGCTACGAGCAGTACTTC. It specifies CASSSRTSWGSYEQYF.

This chain links TRBV7-2 with TRBJ2-1; D uncertain. This CDR3 is 14 amino acids long. Germline loops: CDR1 SGHTA, CDR2 FQGNSA. The V gene lost 1 base and the J gene lost 8 bases, with 12 bases spanning the gap. The DNA of the CDR3 is TGTGCCAGCAGCTTAGAGGTCAACAAGTATGAGCAGTTCTTC. As protein: CASSLEVNKYEQFF.

The genes are TRBV11-1 and TRBJ2-7; TRBD2 might be the D (7 bases). Between the trimmed V and J ends, which lost 5 bases and 2 bases, there was a span of 19 bases. Per germline, CDR1 SGHAT and CDR2 FQDESV (reference sequence). The CDR3 contains 16 residues. The CDR3 here is CASSLTIGGQTYEQYF. The CDR3 coding sequence is TGTGCCAGCAGCCTAACAATCGGGGGGCAAACCTACGAGCAGTACTTC. The entire variable domain, with the rest obtained from reference TRBV11-1 and TRBJ2-7, is as follows: EAEVAQSPRYKITEKSQAVAFWCDPISGHATLYWYRQILGQGPELLVQFQDESVVDDSQLPKDRFSAERLKGVDSTLKIQPAELGDSAMYLCASSLTIGGQTYEQYFGPGTRLTVT.

The rearrangement joins TRBV6-1 to TRBJ1-1; 8 bases align to TRBD1. CDR3 length: 16 residues. The junction had 9 bases not matched to a gene; V was cut back by 1 base and J by 5 bases. Germline-derived CDR1 and CDR2 are MNHNS and SASEGT. The CDR3 coding sequence is TGTGCCAGCAGTGAAGGGACAGGGCGCCAAGGTACTGAAGCTTTCTTT. This codes for CASSEGTGRQGTEAFF.

This clone was detected only once. V and J are TRBV6-1 and TRBJ1-1; perhaps TRBD1 as D (6 bases). The CDR3 length is 14 residues. The V end lost 7 bases, the J end lost 9 bases, and 21 bases lay between the germline ends. The germline CDR1 and CDR2 sequences are MNHNS and SASEGT. In nucleotides, the CDR3 is TGTGCCAGCATCAATCAGGGAATACAGGGAAAAGCTTTCTTT. This sequence encodes CASINQGIQGKAFF.

This clone was counted a single time. The rearrangement joins TRBV4-1 to TRBJ1-2, with a weak D call TRBD1 (5 bases). CDR1 and CDR2 (germline): MGHRA, YSYEKL. V was clipped by 3 bases and J by 1 base, with 12 bases between them. There are 15 residues in the CDR3. The CDR3 bases are TGCGCCAGCAGCCAGGGACGCCTTAATAACTATGGCTACACCTTC. It yields the protein CASSQGRLNNYGYTF.

The gene calls are TRBV30 and TRBJ1-2; 7 bases are a match to TRBD1. J lost 8 bases, V lost 3 bases, and 6 bases had no gene match. This CDR3 is 12 amino acids long. CDR1 GTSNPN and CDR2 SVGIG come from the germline V gene (reference sequence). This CDR3 is CAWRGQGGGYTF. As DNA, the CDR3 is TGTGCCTGGAGGGGTCAGGGGGGAGGCTACACCTTC.

CDR3 in DNA: TGTGCCAGCAGTGAATTGGCCCCCACCGCCGCGCTGTTTTTT. It yields the protein CASSELAPTAALFF. This sequence joins TRBV25-1 and TRBJ2-2, with D unclear. The CDR3 length is 14 residues. Germline V gives CDR1 MGHDK, CDR2 SYGVNS. V was shortened by 1 base and J by 13 bases, with 16 bases between the two germline ends.

This clone was seen more than once but under ten times. This sequence joins TRBV6-6 and TRBJ1-5; tentative D call: TRBD1 (6 bases). Trimming took off 6 bases at V and 7 bases at J, with 16 bases between the two ends. Germline V CDR1 and CDR2: MNHNY, SVGAGI (reference sequence). This CDR3 comprises 14 residues. This CDR3 is CASRKTGYDQPQHF. CDR3 nucleotide sequence: TGTGCCAGCAGAAAAACAGGGTATGACCAGCCCCAGCATTTT.

The chain combines TRBV27 with TRBJ2-6, with D perhaps matching TRBD2 (6 bases). Germline V gene data show CDR1 as MNHEY and CDR2 as SMNVEV (reference sequence). The CDR3 contains 16 residues. V lost 8 bases and J 0 bases, leaving 14 bases between the germline ends. The CDR3 DNA is TGTGCCAGCTCGGGAGAAAGGAACTCTGGGGCCAACGTCCTGACTTTC. It yields the protein CASSGERNSGANVLTF.

This clone showed up just once. CDR3 in DNA: TGTGCCATCAGTGGTCATTCGAGCACCGGGGAGCTGTTTTTT. It encodes CAISGHSSTGELFF. This sequence joins TRBV10-3 and TRBJ2-2; D is ambiguous. This CDR3 is built from 14 residues. CDR1 and CDR2 (germline): ENHRY, SYGVKD. V dropped 4 bases and J dropped 4 bases, with 10 bases sitting between them.

V gene TRBV6-5 combines with J gene TRBJ2-3; no clear D gene. CDR3 length equals 13 residues. CDR1 MNHEY and CDR2 SVGAGI come from the germline V gene. V lost 2 bases and J lost 5, with 8 bases in between. CDR3 loop: CASSYGNGDTQYF. The CDR3 nucleotides are TGTGCCAGCAGTTACGGAAACGGAGATACGCAGTATTTT.

The chain recombines TRBV7-6 with TRBJ2-5; D possibly uses TRBD1 or TRBD2 (5 bases each). The CDR3 has 16 amino acids. Germline CDR1 is SGHVS and CDR2 is FNYEAQ. The V and J ends lost 0 bases and 1 base respectively, with 12 bases between them. CDR3 sequence: CASSLAGVGVQETQYF. Here the CDR3 DNA reads TGTGCCAGCAGCTTAGCGGGGGTCGGGGTCCAAGAGACCCAGTACTTC.

This clone was observed a single time. The chain employs TRBV5-6 and TRBJ2-2; D not resolved. V was trimmed by 4 bases and J by 4 bases, leaving 14 bases between them. The CDR3 extends over 15 amino acids. Germline CDR1 is SGHDT and CDR2 is YYEEEE. The CDR3 sequence: CASSHNGMITGELFF. CDR3 DNA sequence: TGTGCCAGCAGCCACAATGGGATGATCACCGGGGAGCTGTTTTTT.